This T cell receptor (beta chain) was identified during a study of blood T cell repertoires in COVID-19 (dated by TCRdb to about 2020). A note on the overall study: The collaborator samples originated in the United States, Italy and Spain and spanned the acute and convalescent phases of COVID-19. The prospective study material was composed of cDNA or gDNA derived from T cells, B-cell-depleted T cells, or PBMCs. Subjects who had been exposed to COVID-19, were actively infected with it, or had recovered from it provided the deeply sampled blood TCRbeta repertoires that made up the dataset. A freely available public database, intended as a resource for researchers studying the immune response to SARS-CoV-2, is where the repertoires were released. Samples came from the ongoing ImmuneRACE study (first 160 participants) plus 1,254 subjects from 6 global collaborators. The sample metadata nearly always contained a de-identified subject ID, COVID-19 status, age in years and sex. HLA class I and class II types, where available, came from metadata supplied by the sample provider rather than from assay-based typing. Overall study outcomes, separate from this receptor: The quantity of clinical and demographic metadata differed by source and by participant and was supplied without curation.

TCRbeta CDR3 regions were amplified from genomic DNA using the immunoSEQ Assay, a bias-controlled multiplex PCR. In the paper's pipeline: Nucleated cell counts per sample were estimated from amplification of reference gene primers within the assay. To quantify the absolute abundance of each unique TCRbeta CDR3 rearrangement, sequence reads were collapsed and filtered. For each sample, productive Simpson clonality was calculated by taking the square root of Simpson's diversity index across productive rearrangements. This immuneACCESS table, as held by TCRdb, lists in-frame sequences with V and J called but not all clones. Of the missing ones, under half trace to an unresolved V gene in checked studies; the others have no known cause. The V and J calls and clone size were taken over from that table, and D and trimming were inferred from the DNA. This sample comprises roughly 310,000 clones, 90% of them detected only once. The top ten clones comprise 2.5% to 3.5% of the sample.

One collaborating source in Seattle enrolled patients during active infection and followed them longitudinally through the course of disease. The collaborating institutions used their own protocols to collect whole blood in K2EDTA tubes. For TCRbeta analysis, collaborators shipped samples in one of three forms: frozen whole blood, isolated PBMCs, or DNA extracted from either of those sample types. CDR1 and CDR2 are drawn from the germline V gene (reference sequence): LGHDT, YNNKEL. The CDR3 starts with the cysteine, ends with the phenylalanine, and has 13 residues. Solely the CDR3 DNA is kept, with 39 bases framed from the first base. The trim is 5 bases for V and 1 base for J, with a gap of 6 bases between the germline ends. Comments on this clone: It has no known antigen specificity. No much larger clone exists at a distance of one base, and base qualities are not known.

Rearrangement joined TRBV3-1 (or the pseudogene TRBV3-2) to TRBJ2-1; the D gene identity is not certain. This clonotype was sampled from a woman younger than 45 with COVID-19, enrolled during active disease. Sample: peripheral blood. The sequence in DNA is TGTGCCAGCAGCTCCTTTTCCTACAATGAGCAGTTCTTC. Its translation reads: CASSSFSYNEQFF.